The present TCR beta chain was sequenced within a study of T cell responses to AZD1222 COVID-19 vaccine. Notes on this clone: Its antigen is unknown.

The CDR3 covers 14 residues. Germline values: CDR1 SGHTS, CDR2 YDEGEE. V was clipped by 4 bases and J by 6 bases, with 14 bases between them. Study findings and constraints: Vaccination with two AZD1222 doses was followed by a rise in Spike-specific TCR breadth and depth. Clonal diversity was possibly underestimated, and white British individuals and females predominated among donors. AZD1222 recipients seropositive at baseline numbered only six or seven.

Only in-frame clones appear in the TCRdb table, and some are missing; sequencing was by immunoSEQ multiplex PCR. The sample contains 87,000 or so clones, 90% of which appear only once. The rearrangement links TRBV5-8 to TRBJ2-1; the D call may be TRBD1 or TRBD2 (5 bases each). Sequences were derived from peripheral blood, sampled on day 0 of AZD1222 vaccination. The sequence was collected from an adult in good health. For the CDR3, the DNA is TGTGCCAGCAGCCACGCACTAGGGGCCAATGAGCAGTTCTTC. This translates into CASSHALGANEQFF.